This paragraph reports one T cell receptor beta chain. This clone was detected only a few times. The target of this receptor is not known. Base qualities are not provided; no much larger clone lies one nucleotide away. This record comes from a study of T cells in localized non-small cell lung cancer (TCRdb year 2020). In the study overall: Comparing tumors with uninvolved tumor-adjacent lungs, the study looked at the T cell repertoires of fewer than 250 patients with early-stage NSCLC. The cohort was made up of about 240 treatment-naive NSCLC patients whose localized lung tumors had been resected. A mean age of 66.3 years was recorded for the NSCLC patients, of whom more than 120 were male and about a hundred were female. Broad study findings and their caveats: Because of the exploratory design, TCR variables were selected using unadjusted p-values without false-discovery rate correction. A median of roughly 50 of the top 100 tumor clones turned up in the paired uninvolved adjacent lung, and under 30 of those clones also ranked among the top 100 of that same adjacent lung. Higher blood T cell density associated with longer overall survival, while higher adjacent-lung clonality associated with shorter survival. Because multi-region tumor sequencing was not performed, intratumor heterogeneity could not be ruled out. Uninvolved tumor-adjacent lung showed the highest T cell clonality, higher than tumor, which suggests more focused antigenic responses in the adjacent lung.

TCR beta CDR3 regions were sequenced from DNA using the immunoSEQ Assay. In the source study's methods: T cell density was computed as TCR beta template counts normalized to usable DNA estimated by amplifying housekeeping genes. Using the preseqR package, richness was estimated by extrapolating to 120,000 templates for tissue samples and 400,000 templates for PBMC samples. Clonality was defined by subtracting Pielou's evenness from one. Tissue-enriched TCRs were identified through differential abundance testing performed on productive amino-acid clonotypes, with a minimum total count of 5 and an alpha of 0.1. The Jaccard Index and the Morisita Overlap Index were used to measure repertoire overlap between compartments. GLIPH grouped TCR beta CDR3s together with public tetramer-defined viral CDR3s, and a viral motif had to include at least three viral sequences and also show V-gene enrichment. TCRdb re-hosts the immuneACCESS table, in-frame sequences only. Its copies lack some clones; in the studies checked, an unresolved V gene accounts for under half of them, and the cause for the rest is not known. For V, J and clone size, that table is used; D and trimming come from the DNA. Within this sample are over a thousand clones, with 30% to 40% of them counted one time only. Clones ranked in the top ten supply 12% to 15% of the sample.

At diagnosis, peripheral blood, uninvolved tumor-adjacent lung and tumor were collected and stored as a combination of fresh-frozen and FFPE material. The sequence was obtained from a woman aged 35 to 70 with stage I lung adenocarcinoma. This specimen consisted of lung tumor tissue, obtained before any cancer treatment.

The nucleotide sequence is given as TGCGCCAGCAGCTTGGCCTCCGTTAGTGACACAGATACGCAGTATTTT. Translated, it gives CASSLASVSDTDTQYF. The rearranged chain carries TRBV5-1 and TRBJ2-3; the D gene lacks a confident call. Sequences SGHRS (CDR1) and YFSETQ (CDR2) are obtained from the germline V gene. The CDR3 contains 16 residues, cysteine and phenylalanine counted. The DNA shown is the 48-base CDR3, in frame from base 1. V was cut back by 0 bases and J by 2 bases, leaving a gap of 13 bases between them. Supplemented by the reference TRBV5-1 and TRBJ2-3 proteins around the CDR3, the complete variable domain is KAGVTQTPRYLIKTRGQQVTLSCSPISGHRSVSWYQQTPGQGLQFLFEYFSETQRNKGNFPGRFSGRQFSNSRSEMNVSTLELGDSALYLCASSLASVSDTDTQYFGPGTRLTVL.